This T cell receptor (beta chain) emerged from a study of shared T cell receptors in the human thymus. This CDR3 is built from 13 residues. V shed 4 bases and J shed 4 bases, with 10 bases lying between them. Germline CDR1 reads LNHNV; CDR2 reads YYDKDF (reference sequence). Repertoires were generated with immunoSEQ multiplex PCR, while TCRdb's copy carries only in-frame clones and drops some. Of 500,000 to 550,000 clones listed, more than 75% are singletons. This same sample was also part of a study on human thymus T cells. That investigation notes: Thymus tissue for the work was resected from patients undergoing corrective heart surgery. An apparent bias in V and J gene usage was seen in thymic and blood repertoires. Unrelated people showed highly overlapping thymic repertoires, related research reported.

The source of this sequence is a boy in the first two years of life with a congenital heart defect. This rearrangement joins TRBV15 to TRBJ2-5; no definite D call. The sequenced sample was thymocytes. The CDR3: CATSINTGETQYF. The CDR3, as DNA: TGTGCCACCAGCATAAACACGGGAGAGACCCAGTACTTC. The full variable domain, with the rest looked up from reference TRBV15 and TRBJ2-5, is DAMVIQNPRYQVTQFGKPVTLSCSQTLNHNVMYWYQQKSSQAPKLLFHYYDKDFNNEADTPDNFQSRRPNTSFCFLDIRSPGLGDTAMYLCATSINTGETQYFGPGTRLLVL.